These 9 T cell receptor beta chains were all obtained from the same sample, sequenced in a study of a mutant IDH1 vaccine in newly diagnosed glioma (TCRdb year 2021). The library came from the immunoSEQ multiplex PCR assay. The immuneACCESS repertoire file appears here via TCRdb, limited to in-frame rearrangements. These files lack a portion of the clones; in checked studies, under half of the deficit traces to unresolved V genes, and the cause of the others is not known. For this sample the table gives about 58,000 clones, of which roughly 79% were detected only once. Of the sample, 5.4% is held by the ten largest clones. These receptors are not linked to any known antigen. The label giving this sample's time point can be read as: week 35, safety follow-up. A 20-mer mutant IDH1 peptide at 300 micrograms in Montanide made up each vaccine dose, which was injected subcutaneously together with topical imiquimod.

Sequenced material: PBMCs, taken from a glioma patient whose treatment included an IDH1 peptide vaccine. Receptors originate from a man in his forties or fifties with glioma.

This clone occurred a few times. The V gene is TRBV10-3, the J gene TRBJ1-2; D gene unclear. The length of the CDR3 is 12 residues. Germline CDR1 reads ENHRY; CDR2 reads SYGVKD. Trimming removed 3 bases at V and 8 bases at J, with 10 bases between. The CDR3 DNA follows: TGTGCCATCAGTGATAATCAGTGGGGCTACACCTTC. Its translation is CAISDNQWGYTF.

CDR3 sequence reads: CASSIRQTNEKLFF. CDR3 coding DNA: TGTGCCAGCTCCATTCGACAGACTAATGAAAAACTGTTTTTT. V is TRBV18 and J is TRBJ1-4; the D gene is possibly TRBD1 (5 bases). Germline V gene data show CDR1 as KGHSH and CDR2 as LQKENI. The CDR3 totals 14 residues. Trimming removed 6 bases from V and 2 bases from J, with 10 bases in between.

The chain recombines TRBV5-1 with TRBJ2-5; 9 bases line up with TRBD1. Germline lookup yields CDR1 SGHRS and CDR2 YFSETQ. The CDR3 is made up of 15 amino acids. With 4 bases clipped from V and 5 bases from J, the junction kept 9 bases outside the gene matches. CDR3 in amino acids: CASSPTGGAGETQYF. In DNA, the CDR3 is TGCGCCAGCAGCCCTACAGGGGGCGCAGGGGAGACCCAGTACTTC.

The chain couples TRBV7-2 to TRBJ2-2; D perhaps matches TRBD2 (6 bases). Trimming pared 1 base from V and 7 bases from J, leaving 13 bases between. This CDR3 is 15 amino acids long. Germline lookup yields CDR1 SGHTA and CDR2 FQGNSA. The CDR3 here is CASSLVLAGVGELFF. DNA for the CDR3: TGTGCCAGCAGCTTAGTACTAGCTGGCGTCGGGGAGCTGTTTTTT.

As for this clone: Germline and junction disagree at one end, which may indicate a read error. J is TRBJ2-7 and V is TRBV7-3; D gene unclear. The CDR3 extends over 13 amino acids. The germline gives CDR1 SGHTA, CDR2 FQGTGA. CDR3 protein: CASNLNPNYEQYF. The CDR3 DNA is TGTGCCAGCAACTTAAACCCGAACTACGAGCAGTACTTC.

The rearrangement uses TRBV28 and TRBJ1-1; TRBD1 matches 9 bases. The CDR3 is made up of 12 amino acids. The germline V gene has CDR1 MDHEN and CDR2 SYDVKM. After removal of 11 bases from V and 4 bases from J, the junction contained 5 bases not matched to a gene. The CDR3 region has the DNA TGTGCCTACGGGACAGGGACCACTGAAGCTTTCTTT. Translation gives CAYGTGTTEAFF.

The J gene is TRBJ2-3, the V gene TRBV9; a weak D match, TRBD2 (7 bases). Trimming removed 3 bases from V and 2 bases from J, with 16 bases in between. CDR3 size: 16 residues. CDR1 and CDR2 (germline): SGDLS, YYNGEE. The chain's CDR3 is CASSGGASGPTDTQYF. CDR3 nucleotides: TGTGCCAGCAGCGGGGGGGCTAGCGGTCCCACAGATACGCAGTATTTT.

V is TRBV27 and J is TRBJ2-1; 7 bases are shared with TRBD1. The germline gives CDR1 MNHEY, CDR2 SMNVEV (reference sequence). This CDR3 is built from 15 residues. After removal of 5 bases from V and 3 bases from J, the junction contained 7 bases not matched to a gene. CDR3 DNA: TGTGCCAGCAGTCCCGACAGGGCCGGCTACAATGAGCAGTTCTTC. Its protein product is CASSPDRAGYNEQFF.

The chain carries TRBV4-2 and TRBJ2-5, with D possibly being TRBD1 (5 bases). The CDR3 is 14 residues long. V lost 4 bases and J 4 bases, leaving 13 bases between the germline ends. Germline V gives CDR1 LGHNA, CDR2 YNFKEQ. CDR3: CASSRVGLGETQYF. The DNA of the CDR3 is TGTGCCAGCAGCCGGGTGGGGCTTGGAGAGACCCAGTACTTC.